This TCR beta chain was sequenced for a study of cytomegalovirus exposure and HLA in healthy donors. Study at large: A prior analysis found fewer than 120 million unique TCR beta sequences from around 180 million T cells.

As for this clone: Its antigen is unidentified.

The primer mix had 60 Vbeta and 13 Jbeta primers. TCRdb's table, derived via immunoSEQ multiplex PCR, lists solely in-frame clones and lacks some. The ten top clones account for approximately 6.8%, within a sample of about 54,000 clones. General study findings and limits: An analysis done earlier found most TCR beta V segments productive about 87% or about 30% of the time.

The clonotype was recovered from a woman in her forties in good health and CMV-seronegative. The material sequenced was PBMCs.

The chain's CDR3 is CASSLDLASRGHNEQFF. In DNA, the CDR3 is TGTGCCAGCAGCTTAGACTTGGCTAGCAGGGGGCACAATGAGCAGTTCTTC. The rearrangement joins TRBV11-2 to TRBJ2-1; TRBD1 matches at 8 bases. Per germline, CDR1 SGHAT and CDR2 FQNNGV. This CDR3 comprises 17 residues. V shed 0 bases, J shed 5 bases, and the junction held 9 bases outside the gene matches.